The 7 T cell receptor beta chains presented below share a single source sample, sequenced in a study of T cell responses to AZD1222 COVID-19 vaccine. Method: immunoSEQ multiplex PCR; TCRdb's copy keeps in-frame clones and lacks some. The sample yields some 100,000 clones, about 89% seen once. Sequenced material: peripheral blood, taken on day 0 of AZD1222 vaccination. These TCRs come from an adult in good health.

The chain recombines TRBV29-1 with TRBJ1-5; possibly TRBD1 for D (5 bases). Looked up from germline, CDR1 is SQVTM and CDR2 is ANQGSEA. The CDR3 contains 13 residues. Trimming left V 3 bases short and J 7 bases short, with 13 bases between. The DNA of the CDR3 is TGCAGCGTTGAGCCATTGGAGGGGCAGCCCCAGCATTTT. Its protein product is CSVEPLEGQPQHF.

The CDR3 DNA is TGTGCCAGCAGCAGGGACCGGAGCTCCTATAATTCACCCCTCCACTTT. Its translation is CASSRDRSSYNSPLHF. The genes are TRBV13 and TRBJ1-6; possible D gene TRBD1, 5 bases. V lost 5 bases, J lost 0 bases, and 11 bases lay in between. Germline V gene sequence: CDR1 PRHDT, CDR2 FYEKMQ (reference sequence). This CDR3 is built from 16 residues.

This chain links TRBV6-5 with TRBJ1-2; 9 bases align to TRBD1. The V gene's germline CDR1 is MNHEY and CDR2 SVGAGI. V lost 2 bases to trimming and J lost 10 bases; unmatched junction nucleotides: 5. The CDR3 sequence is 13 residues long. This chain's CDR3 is CASSYGTGSLYTF. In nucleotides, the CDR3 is TGTGCCAGCAGTTACGGGACAGGGTCCCTCTACACCTTC.

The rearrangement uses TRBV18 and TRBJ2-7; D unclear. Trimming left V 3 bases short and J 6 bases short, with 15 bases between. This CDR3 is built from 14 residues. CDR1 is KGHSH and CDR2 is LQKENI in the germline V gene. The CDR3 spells CASSPPTDVREQYF. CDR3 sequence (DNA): TGTGCCAGCTCACCTCCCACGGATGTTCGCGAGCAGTACTTC.

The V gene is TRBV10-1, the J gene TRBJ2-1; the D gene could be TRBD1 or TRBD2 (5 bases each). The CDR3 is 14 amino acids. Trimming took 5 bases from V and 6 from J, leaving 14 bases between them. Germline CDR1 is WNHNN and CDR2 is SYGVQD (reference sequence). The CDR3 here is CASSLKGELNEQFF. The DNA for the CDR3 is TGCGCCAGCAGTCTAAAAGGGGAGCTCAATGAGCAGTTCTTC.

The CDR3 bases are TGTGCCAGCAGCTTGCTCGGGAACACTGAAGCTTTCTTT. It yields the protein CASSLLGNTEAFF. The chain has TRBV11-1 and TRBJ1-1; D uncertain. This CDR3 contains 13 residues. V was clipped by 3 bases and J by 1 base, with 6 bases between them. Germline lookup yields CDR1 SGHAT and CDR2 FQDESV (reference sequence).

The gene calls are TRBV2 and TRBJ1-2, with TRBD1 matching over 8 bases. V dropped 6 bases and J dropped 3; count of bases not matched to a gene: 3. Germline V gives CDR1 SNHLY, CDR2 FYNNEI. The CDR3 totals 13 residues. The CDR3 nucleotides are TGTGCCAGCAGCAGGGGGCGCGACTATGGCTACACCTTC. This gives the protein CASSRGRDYGYTF.